This record concerns one TCR beta chain sequence. Germline V gene lookup returns CDR1 SGHAT and CDR2 FQNNGV. This CDR3 is built from 13 residues. These data belong to a study of CXCR3-negative and CXCR3-positive naive CD8 T cells. TRB cDNA libraries were made by UMI-labeled 5' RACE. From its re-call of the 5' RACE reads, TCRdb lists each CDR3 protein once, without DNA. The table lists tens of thousands of distinct CDR3 sequences. Sequenced material: naive CXCR3- CD8+ T cells from blood. Subset defined: CD45RO-CCR7+CD27+CD95- naive CD8+ T cells lacking CXCR3 (TNR3-). The genes are TRBV11-2 and TRBJ2-3; as DNA is missing, the TRBD1 call by TCRdb cannot be tested. The clonotype comes from a human donor in good health. Some clones in this sample may be carry-over from other donors' samples. CDR3: CASSPGPTDTQYF.